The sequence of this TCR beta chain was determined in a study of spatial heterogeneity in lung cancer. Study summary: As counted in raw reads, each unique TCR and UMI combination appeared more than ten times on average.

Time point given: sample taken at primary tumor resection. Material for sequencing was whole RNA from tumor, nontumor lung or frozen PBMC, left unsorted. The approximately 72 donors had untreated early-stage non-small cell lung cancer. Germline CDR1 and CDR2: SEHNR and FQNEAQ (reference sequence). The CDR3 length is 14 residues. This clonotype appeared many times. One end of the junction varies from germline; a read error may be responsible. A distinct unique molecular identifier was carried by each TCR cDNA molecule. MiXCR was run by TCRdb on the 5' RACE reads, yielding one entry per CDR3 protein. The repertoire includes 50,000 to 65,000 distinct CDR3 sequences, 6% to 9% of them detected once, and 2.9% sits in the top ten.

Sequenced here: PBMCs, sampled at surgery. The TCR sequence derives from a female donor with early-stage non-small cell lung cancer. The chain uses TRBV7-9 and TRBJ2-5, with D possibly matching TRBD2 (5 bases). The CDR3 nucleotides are TGTGCCAGCAGCTTAGCGGTCCGGACTCACCCCAACCACTTC. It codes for CASSLAVRTHPNHF.